This T cell receptor beta chain was sequenced in a study of beta chain features in type 1 diabetes listed by TCRdb under 2018. Regarding the research as a whole: Mean age, gender distribution, total cell number and subset yield did not differ between patients and healthy donors. Whereas all 30 or so donors provided naive and central memory subsets, regulatory and stem cell-like memory subsets were isolated from just 8 patients and roughly 8 healthy donors. The study compared TCRB repertoires of sorted circulating CD4+ T cell subsets between recently diagnosed type 1 diabetes patients and matched healthy donors. A total of 90 million to 120 million sorted cells were examined across all samples, and a strong correlation was observed between cell number per subset and RNA yield. Overall results and qualifications from the work: At VDJ recombination sites, patients with type 1 diabetes made fewer insertions and deleted more nucleotides, a pattern implying thymic rearrangement abnormalities. Because cDNA rather than genomic DNA was sequenced, highly expressing activated cells could have been over-represented, although no difference in activation and CD3 levels was found between groups. A moderate but significant shortening of TCRB CDR3 length was observed in type 1 diabetes patients in all four CD4+ subsets. Naive, central memory and regulatory TCRB repertoires appeared to be more similar among patients than among healthy donors. PCR might favor shorter templates, but patient and control samples were amplified and corrected together, so any skew would affect both groups equally. HLA sub-analyses involved small numbers of individuals, so any influence of HLA type on TCRB rearrangement remained unresolved.

The CDR3, cysteine through phenylalanine, is 11 amino acids long. Only the CDR3 DNA is retained, 33 bases long and in frame from the first base. Relative to germline, V is 3 bases shorter and J is 3 bases shorter, with 3 bases between their ends. CDR1 and CDR2 were assigned from the germline V gene as ENHRY and SYGVKD. All of the isolated RNA was reverse transcribed with the High Capacity cDNA Reverse Transcription Kit, so expressed TCRB transcripts were sequenced. Deep immunoSEQ sequencing was applied to naive, central memory and regulatory T cell samples, giving an average of roughly 3.5 million total reads per sample. After sorted cells were lysed in RLT buffer, RNA was extracted with DNase-treated RNeasy Micro or Mini kits, with the choice depending on cell number. Each cell subset was processed separately to prevent cross-contamination, with patient and healthy donor samples processed together. The immunoSEQ multiplex PCR was used to amplify TCRB sequences from cDNA, generating 87-bp fragments that spanned the CDR3 region. Sequencing of the amplicons was done on the Illumina HiSeq platform. Per the original workflow: PCR bias was computationally corrected using synthetic template baselines, reads within Hamming distance 2 were collapsed, and singletons that could not be merged were discarded. Reads were aligned against IMGT to assign V, D and J genes, CDR3 length and insertions or deletions at six rearrangement sites. Clonotype counts were normalized to sorted cell number within each subset before computing true diversity and Gini coefficients with the tcR R package. The overlap coefficient, calculated on TCRB nucleotide sequences, was used to measure repertoire sharing. Out-of-frame TCRB sequences from naive cells were analyzed as a proxy for the pre-selection repertoire. The source is immuneACCESS, and TCRdb retained only in-frame sequences with V and J called. Part of the clones is not carried over; for the studies checked, unresolved V genes explain less than half of this, and the remainder is unexplained. V, J and clone size derive from that table, while D and trimming were established from the DNA sequence. This sample holds approximately 250,000 clones; over 12% were observed only once. Jointly, the top ten make up roughly 0.024% of the sample.

Each donor gave one peripheral blood draw, averaging roughly 120 mL, which was collected into heparinised tubes. A BD FACSAria II and a panel including CD45RO, CCR7, CD25, CD127, CD95 and CD27 were used to sort naive, central memory, regulatory and stem cell-like memory CD4+ T cells. Purity was above 98% for every sorted population. PBMCs were isolated immediately by Lymphoprep density gradient centrifugation and stained directly without culture. Samples were stained and sorted in pairs, with one healthy donor and one patient per experiment, so that batch effects were minimized. Note on this clone: Its antigen is currently not known. Base qualities are not provided; no much larger clone lies one nucleotide away.

The specimen sequenced was naive CD4+ T cells from blood. What this sample's cell subset or site label stands for: true naive CD4+ T cells. The sequence links TRBV10-3 to TRBJ2-7; the D gene is unclear. The TCR originated in a woman in her thirties or forties in good health. CDR3 protein: CAISDNYEQYF. The DNA sequence is as follows: TGTGCCATCAGTGATAACTACGAGCAGTACTTC.